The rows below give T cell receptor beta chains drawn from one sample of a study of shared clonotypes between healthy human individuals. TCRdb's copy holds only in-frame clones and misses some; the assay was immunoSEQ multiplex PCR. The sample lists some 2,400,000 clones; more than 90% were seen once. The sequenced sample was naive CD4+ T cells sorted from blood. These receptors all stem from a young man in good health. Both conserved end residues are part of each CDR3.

CDR3 protein: CASSFQGAYEQYF
J gene: .
V gene: TRBV5-6

CDR3 protein: CAWSGVREAFF
J gene: TRBJ1-1
V gene: TRBV30

CDR3 protein: CASSLGASGRDADTQYF
J gene: TRBJ2-3
V gene: TRBV7-4

CDR3 protein: CASSFFGWEEGEQYF
J gene: TRBJ2-7
V gene: TRBV5-6

CDR3 protein: CASTRDRESYEQYF
J gene: TRBJ2-7
V gene: TRBV6-5

CDR3 protein: CASGSGTGIVYEQYF
J gene: TRBJ2-7
V gene: TRBV23-1

CDR3 protein: CASSPIGGYQETQYF
J gene: TRBJ2-5
V gene: TRBV5-1

CDR3 protein: CASSFAPIYGGFNEQFF
J gene: TRBJ2-1
V gene: TRBV11-2

CDR3 protein: CSVDPYSTDTQYF
J gene: TRBJ2-3
V gene: TRBV29-1

CDR3 protein: CASSPGSQPQHF
J gene: TRBJ1-5
V gene: TRBV5-8

CDR3 protein: CVQGARGDTEAFF
J gene: TRBJ1-1
V gene: TRBV30

CDR3 protein: CASSTRAEAFF
J gene: TRBJ1-1
V gene: TRBV6-5

CDR3 protein: CSVSSSGANVLTF
J gene: TRBJ2-6
V gene: TRBV29-1

CDR3 protein: CASSPLGTQYF
J gene: TRBJ2-3
V gene: TRBV7-9

CDR3 protein: CASKEVQGNSPLHF
J gene: TRBJ1-6
V gene: TRBV6-1

CDR3 protein: CASSLEVPDGYTF
J gene: TRBJ1-2
V gene: TRBV7-8

CDR3 protein: CASSIGGGTYEQYF
J gene: TRBJ2-7
V gene: TRBV19

CDR3 protein: CASSLGSSGINEQYF
J gene: TRBJ2-7
V gene: TRBV11-3

CDR3 protein: CASSRTTGTDTQYF
J gene: TRBJ2-3
V gene: TRBV6-6

CDR3 protein: CASSPSNRGLDGYTF
J gene: TRBJ1-2
V gene: TRBV18

CDR3 protein: CASSVAASGANTGELFF
J gene: TRBJ2-2
V gene: TRBV9

CDR3 protein: CASGGPTPENIQYF
J gene: TRBJ2-4
V gene: TRBV2

CDR3 protein: CASSPPASGKSYEQYF
J gene: TRBJ2-7
V gene: TRBV18

CDR3 protein: CSGRQGSSGTSGRKKYNEQFF
J gene: TRBJ2-1
V gene: TRBV29-1

CDR3 protein: CASSRGRDTQYF
J gene: TRBJ2-3
V gene: TRBV6-5

CDR3 protein: CASSTGTGGGQPQHF
J gene: TRBJ1-5
V gene: TRBV28